The sequence of this T cell receptor beta chain was determined in a study of tumor-infiltrating lymphocytes in oesophageal squamous cell carcinoma. CDR1 and CDR2 from the germline V gene are SGHVS and FNYEAQ. The CDR3 extends over 15 residues, inclusive of both ends. To note about this clonotype: Without the conserved terminal phenylalanine or tryptophan, this CDR3 likely stems from a read error. It is unclear where the CDR3 begins or ends on the DNA, so no DNA is shown, and the CDR3 is as TCRdb lists it.

TCRdb re-called the PCR reads with MiXCR, one entry per CDR3 protein. Of 24,000 or so distinct CDR3 sequences listed, more than 35% are singletons. This TCR came from a male donor with esophageal squamous cell carcinoma. The sample comprised esophageal tumor tissue. The J gene is TRBJ2-7, the V gene TRBV7-6; the DNA was not compared with TRBD1, the D call given in the table. CDR3: CASSLDRDYGYTFGS.